The present T cell receptor (beta chain) was sequenced within a study of blood T cell repertoires in COVID-19. In the study overall: Italy, Spain and the United States were the sources of the convalescent and acute COVID-19 samples. T cells, B-cell-depleted T cells, or PBMCs supplied cDNA or gDNA.

Produced via immunoSEQ multiplex PCR; TCRdb's table is partial and in-frame only. The sample yields around 220,000 clones, less than 90% seen once. Germline CDR1 MNHEY, CDR2 SVGAGI. The CDR3 is made up of 13 amino acids. V dropped 3 bases and J dropped 0 bases, with 5 bases sitting between them. The origin of this receptor is a man aged 35-49 years with active or convalescent COVID-19. Sample: peripheral blood. This chain uses TRBV6-5 with TRBJ1-1, with D unclear. The CDR3 region is CASSYSVNTEAFF. The CDR3 DNA is TGTGCCAGCAGTTATAGCGTGAACACTGAAGCTTTCTTT.